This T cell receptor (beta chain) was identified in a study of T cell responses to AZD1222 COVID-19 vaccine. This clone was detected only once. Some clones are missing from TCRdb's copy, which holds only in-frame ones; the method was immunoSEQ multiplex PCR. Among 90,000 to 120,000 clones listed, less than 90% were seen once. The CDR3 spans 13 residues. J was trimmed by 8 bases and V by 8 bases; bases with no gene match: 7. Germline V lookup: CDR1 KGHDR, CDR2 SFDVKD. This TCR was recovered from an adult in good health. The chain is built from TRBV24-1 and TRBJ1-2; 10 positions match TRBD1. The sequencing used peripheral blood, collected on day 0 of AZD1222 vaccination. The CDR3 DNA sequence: TGTGCCACCACTCCGGGACAGGGGACCGGCTACACCTTC. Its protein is CATTPGQGTGYTF.